The 27 T cell receptor beta chains given below trace back to one sample, sequenced in a study of type 1 regulatory T cells. Their target antigens are unknown. In TCRdb, the reads were re-called with MiXCR into one record per CDR3 protein. The table has over 55,000 distinct CDR3 sequences, almost 50% seen once; the top ten hold roughly 2.2%. Sequenced input: cultured non-Tr1 T cells, either the whole culture or a sorted T cell fraction (not recorded which). Every receptor here comes from a human donor in good health.

A single count supports this clonotype. The chain links TRBV15 to TRBJ2-3; 12 bases map to TRBD2. The length of the CDR3 is 16 residues. The trim removed 8 bases at V and 3 bases at J, leaving 9 bases unmatched. From germline, CDR1 is LNHNV and CDR2 YYDKDF (reference sequence). CDR3 bases: TGTGCCACCCGAACCCAACTAGCGGGGGGAACAGATACGCAGTATTTT. Translation gives CATRTQLAGGTDTQYF.

This clonotype was recorded a few times. The J gene is TRBJ1-1, the V gene TRBV6-6, with D unresolved. Trimming removed 3 bases from V and 4 bases from J, with 12 bases in between. Germline V gene lookup returns CDR1 MNHNY and CDR2 SVGAGI (reference sequence). The CDR3 covers 14 residues. Written as DNA, the CDR3 is TGTGCCAGCAGTTATGAGGGTGCTGGCACTGAAGCTTTCTTT. Protein sequence: CASSYEGAGTEAFF.

The rearrangement joins TRBV3-1 to TRBJ1-4, with D possibly TRBD1 on 6 matching bases. The V and J ends lost 5 bases and 7 bases respectively, with 11 bases between them. Germline CDR1 is LGHDT and CDR2 is YNNKEL (reference sequence). This CDR3 is built from 13 residues. The CDR3 protein is CASSSGGSEKLFF. The CDR3 DNA is TGTGCCAGCAGCTCGGGGGGCAGTGAAAAACTGTTTTTT.

The chain joins TRBV28 to TRBJ1-2, with 8 bases fitting TRBD1. V lost 5 bases to trimming and J lost 6 bases; unmatched junction nucleotides: 8. The CDR3 covers 14 residues. The germline CDR1 and CDR2 sequences are MDHEN and SYDVKM. Here the CDR3 DNA reads TGTGCCAGCAGTACCCCGGACAGGGAGCATGGCTACACCTTC. It translates to CASSTPDREHGYTF.

This clonotype was observed a single time. A single base separates this from a much larger clone, so it may be a read error. This chain connects TRBV20-1 to TRBJ2-2; D assignment may be TRBD1 or TRBD2 (5 bases each). Looked up from germline, CDR1 is DFQATT and CDR2 is SNEGSKA (reference sequence). This CDR3 has 15 residues. The V and J ends lost 7 bases and 6 bases respectively, with 21 bases between them. The CDR3 bases are TGCAGTGTCGCCAGAGGGGTTGGTTGGGCCGGGGAGCTGTTTTTT. Amino acid sequence: CSVARGVGWAGELFF.

This chain connects TRBV5-6 to TRBJ2-7, with TRBD2 matching 7 bases. This CDR3 is 15 amino acids long. The germline V gene encodes CDR1 SGHDT and CDR2 YYEEEE. With V trimmed by 3 bases and J by 2 bases, 8 bases remained unmatched. The CDR3 here is CASSSHWDYPYEQYF. CDR3 nucleotide sequence: TGTGCCAGCAGCTCACACTGGGACTACCCCTACGAGCAGTACTTC. The complete variable domain, with remaining parts taken from reference TRBV5-6 and TRBJ2-7, reads DAGVTQSPTHLIKTRGQQVTLRCSPKSGHDTVSWYQQALGQGPQFIFQYYEEEERQRGNFPDRFSGHQFPNYSSELNVNALLLGDSALYLCASSSHWDYPYEQYFGPGTRLTVT.

The sample holds a few counts of this clonotype. The chain recombines TRBV10-3 with TRBJ2-7, with 10 bases lining up with TRBD2. This CDR3 comprises 15 residues. The germline gives CDR1 ENHRY, CDR2 SYGVKD. V shed 3 bases, J shed 1 base, and the junction held 3 bases outside the gene matches. CDR3 sequence reads: CAISEVAGGSYEQYF. CDR3 coding DNA: TGTGCCATCAGTGAAGTAGCGGGGGGTTCCTACGAGCAGTACTTC.

This clonotype was counted a few times. The chain is built from TRBV20-1 and TRBJ1-6; D uncertain. This CDR3 comprises 13 residues. Germline values: CDR1 DFQATT, CDR2 SNEGSKA (reference sequence). Trimming took 2 bases from V and 5 from J, leaving 7 bases between them. Here the CDR3 reads CSARSQNNSPLHF. The CDR3 region has the DNA TGCAGTGCTAGAAGTCAGAATAATTCACCCCTCCACTTT.

The chain combines TRBV11-3 with TRBJ2-1, with D tentatively TRBD2 (5 bases). Germline CDR1 SGHNT, CDR2 YENEEA. The CDR3 sequence is 15 residues long. Trimming shortened V by 5 bases and J by 6 bases, and 17 bases separated the two germline ends. CDR3 DNA: TGTGCCAGCAGCGAGACTCCTACTAGAACCAATGAGCAGTTCTTC. Residues: CASSETPTRTNEQFF.

This sequence joins TRBV7-2 and TRBJ2-3; 7 positions match TRBD2. Germline-derived CDR1 and CDR2 are SGHTA and FQGNSA. The ends lost 2 bases at V and 2 bases at J; junction bases unmatched: 7. The CDR3 has 16 residues. CDR3 in amino acids: CASSLMGGGFTDTQYF. CDR3 in DNA: TGTGCCAGCAGCTTAATGGGGGGGGGGTTCACAGATACGCAGTATTTT.

The sample holds one count of this clonotype. V gene TRBV5-1 combines with J gene TRBJ2-3, with 7 positions matching TRBD2. CDR3 size: 16 residues. The junction had 7 bases not matched to a gene; V was cut back by 0 bases and J by 3 bases. The germline CDR1 and CDR2 sequences are SGHRS and YFSETQ. The CDR3 reads CASSLAGGWGTDTQYF. The CDR3 bases are TGCGCCAGCAGCTTGGCCGGGGGGTGGGGGACAGATACGCAGTATTTT. Filled out from reference TRBV5-1 and TRBJ2-3, the complete variable domain reads KAGVTQTPRYLIKTRGQQVTLSCSPISGHRSVSWYQQTPGQGLQFLFEYFSETQRNKGNFPGRFSGRQFSNSRSEMNVSTLELGDSALYLCASSLAGGWGTDTQYFGPGTRLTVL.

V usage is TRBV19 and J usage is TRBJ1-1; 8 bases fit TRBD1. CDR3 length equals 14 residues. The V and J ends lost 5 bases and 5 bases, in that order; junction bases with no gene match: 7. Germline lookup yields CDR1 LNHDA and CDR2 SQIVND (reference sequence). Here the CDR3 DNA reads TGTGCCAGTAGTGCCGACAGGGGAGGAACTGAAGCTTTCTTT. Its translation: CASSADRGGTEAFF.

Only a few counts were recorded for this clonotype. The CDR3 sequence is CSARHQYGYTF. CDR3 sequence (DNA): TGCAGTGCTAGACACCAATATGGCTACACCTTC. The chain recombines TRBV20-1 with TRBJ1-2, with D unclear. The V gene's germline CDR1 is DFQATT and CDR2 SNEGSKA (reference sequence). This CDR3 region has 11 residues. The V end was cut by 2 bases, the J end by 5 bases, with 6 bases between.

The chain carries TRBV20-1 and TRBJ2-1, with D perhaps given as TRBD1 or TRBD2 (6 bases each). This CDR3 contains 11 residues. Trimming pared 5 bases from V and 9 bases from J, leaving 11 bases between. Germline V gene lookup returns CDR1 DFQATT and CDR2 SNEGSKA (reference sequence). The CDR3 coding sequence is TGCAGTGCTGGTGAGGGGGGTGAGCAGTTCTTC. This encodes CSAGEGGEQFF.

This clonotype turned up a few times. The chain uses TRBV5-1 and TRBJ2-5; 7 bases line up with TRBD1. The germline gives CDR1 SGHRS, CDR2 YFSETQ. Germline trimming cut 4 bases from V and 3 bases from J; bases unmatched to any gene: 9. The length of the CDR3 is 15 residues. CDR3 in amino acids: CASSARGQLKETQYF. DNA of the CDR3: TGCGCCAGCAGCGCCCGGGGACAGCTTAAAGAGACCCAGTACTTC.

This sequence joins TRBV20-1 and TRBJ2-3; no clear D gene. This CDR3 has 10 amino acids. Germline V gene data show CDR1 as DFQATT and CDR2 as SNEGSKA (reference sequence). V lost 5 bases and J 6 bases, leaving 6 bases between the germline ends. DNA of the CDR3: TGCAGTGCTGCCAGGGATACGCAGTATTTT. It encodes CSAARDTQYF.

The chain combines TRBV2 with TRBJ1-1; D might be TRBD1 (5 bases). Germline V CDR1 and CDR2: SNHLY, FYNNEI. The CDR3 contains 14 residues. Trimming cost V 2 bases and J 7 bases, with 14 bases left between them. CDR3 in DNA: TGTGCCAGCAGTGAAAATGGTGACAGCCGTGAAGCTTTCTTT. The encoded protein is CASSENGDSREAFF.

This rearrangement joins TRBV12-3 or TRBV12-4 to TRBJ2-6; unclear D gene. V lost 3 bases, J lost 0 bases, and 6 bases lay in between. The CDR3 runs 15 residues. In DNA, the CDR3 is TGTGCCAGCAGTTTTTGGTCCTCTGGGGCCAACGTCCTGACTTTC. Its translation: CASSFWSSGANVLTF.

This clonotype was seen a single time. V and J are TRBV28 and TRBJ2-1; 8 nucleotides match TRBD2. CDR1 and CDR2 (germline): MDHEN, SYDVKM. V dropped 3 bases and J dropped 4; count of bases not matched to a gene: 17. This CDR3 is built from 19 residues. CDR3 sequence (DNA): TGTGCCAGCAGTTTTGCCCGACTAGCGCACCCCGCTTCATACAATGAGCAGTTCTTC. Protein: CASSFARLAHPASYNEQFF. The full variable domain, in which reference TRBV28 and TRBJ2-1 provide the parts outside the CDR3, is DVKVTQSSRYLVKRTGEKVFLECVQDMDHENMFWYRQDPGLGLRLIYFSYDVKMKEKGDIPEGYSVSREKKERFSLILESASTNQTSMYLCASSFARLAHPASYNEQFFGPGTRLTVL.

This rearrangement joins TRBV5-1 to TRBJ2-7; 7 bases are shared with TRBD2. The CDR3 sequence is 14 residues long. The germline gives CDR1 SGHRS, CDR2 YFSETQ. J gave up 0 bases and V 5 bases, and 5 bases lay outside the gene matches. The DNA for the CDR3 is TGCGCCAGCAGTCGCGGGGGATTCTCCTACGAGCAGTACTTC. Protein sequence: CASSRGGFSYEQYF.

The rearrangement joins TRBV18 to TRBJ1-1, with D tentatively TRBD1 (5 bases). V lost 3 bases to trimming and J lost 5 bases, with 13 bases between them. Germline CDR1 and CDR2: KGHSH and LQKENI. The length of the CDR3 is 14 residues. Written as DNA, the CDR3 is TGTGCCAGCTCACCCGAAGGGGACCGGACTGAAGCTTTCTTT. Translated: CASSPEGDRTEAFF.

The chain is built from TRBV29-1 and TRBJ2-1, with 10 bases fitting TRBD2. This CDR3 has 19 amino acids. Per germline, CDR1 SQVTM and CDR2 ANQGSEA. Trimming took 1 base from V and 1 from J; bases not matched to a gene: 13. The CDR3 sequence is CSVEGPSPAGGPSYNEQFF. In DNA, the CDR3 is TGCAGCGTTGAAGGGCCCTCCCCAGCGGGGGGGCCTTCCTACAATGAGCAGTTCTTC.

The rearrangement links TRBV5-1 to TRBJ2-5; 7 nucleotides agree with TRBD2. Trimming removed 3 bases from V and 1 base from J; junction bases left unmatched: 3. The CDR3 is made up of 14 amino acids. Germline V gives CDR1 SGHRS, CDR2 YFSETQ. CDR3 DNA: TGCGCCAGCAGCTACGGGGGGACCCAAGAGACCCAGTACTTC. This translates into CASSYGGTQETQYF.

The chain carries TRBV7-8 and TRBJ1-1; D perhaps matches TRBD1 (5 bases). Germline V gene data show CDR1 as SGHVS and CDR2 as FQNEAQ. The V end was cut by 1 base, the J end by 3 bases, with 12 bases between. The CDR3 consists of 15 residues. CDR3 nucleotide sequence: TGTGCCAGCAGCTTAGGCTCCGGCAGGGACACTGAAGCTTTCTTT. Its translation: CASSLGSGRDTEAFF.

This clonotype showed up just a few times. The genes are TRBV7-2 and TRBJ1-2; tentatively, D is TRBD1 (5 bases). The germline CDR1 and CDR2 sequences are SGHTA and FQGNSA. This CDR3 spans 15 amino acids. V lost 8 bases to trimming and J lost 4 bases, with 20 bases between them. CDR3 bases: TGTGCCAGCCGGCGGGGGGAAGGGGTCATCTATGGCTACACCTTC. Its translation: CASRRGEGVIYGYTF.

This rearrangement joins TRBV20-1 to TRBJ2-3; 9 bases match TRBD2. This CDR3 contains 16 residues. Germline loops: CDR1 DFQATT, CDR2 SNEGSKA (reference sequence). After removal of 0 bases from V and 2 bases from J, the junction contained 6 bases not matched to a gene. CDR3 sequence (DNA): TGCAGTGCTAGAGATGGAGAGCGGGGGGTCACAGATACGCAGTATTTT. This gives the protein CSARDGERGVTDTQYF.

The chain recombines TRBV7-2 with TRBJ2-7, with D tentatively TRBD1 (7 bases). V was pared by 3 bases and J by 2 bases, with 11 bases between. CDR1 is SGHTA and CDR2 is FQGNSA in the germline V gene. The CDR3 spans 14 residues. The chain's CDR3 is CASSFQGGTYEQYF. CDR3 sequence (DNA): TGTGCCAGCAGCTTTCAGGGGGGTACCTACGAGCAGTACTTC.